Listed here are 24 T cell receptor beta chains from one sample, sequenced in a study of CD8 T cells in ankylosing spondylitis. TCRdb reprocessed the 5' RACE reads via MiXCR and lists one record per CDR3 protein. In the table there are approximately 300,000 distinct CDR3 sequences, around 20% of which are singletons. The material sequenced was blood, either unsorted or a sorted T cell fraction (not recorded which). Every receptor here comes from a male donor with ankylosing spondylitis or in good health (not recorded which).

This clonotype was observed a few times. This rearrangement joins TRBV5-1 to TRBJ2-1, with 10 nucleotides matching TRBD2. The CDR3 runs to 16 residues. Germline V gene sequence: CDR1 SGHRS, CDR2 YFSETQ. With 4 bases clipped from V and 8 bases from J, the junction kept 12 bases outside the gene matches. The CDR3 loop is CASSPRRGLATHEQFF. CDR3 DNA: TGCGCCAGCAGCCCACGTAGGGGACTAGCGACGCATGAGCAGTTCTTC. Based on the CDR3 plus reference TRBV5-1 and TRBJ2-1, the full variable domain is KAGVTQTPRYLIKTRGQQVTLSCSPISGHRSVSWYQQTPGQGLQFLFEYFSETQRNKGNFPGRFSGRQFSNSRSEMNVSTLELGDSALYLCASSPRRGLATHEQFFGPGTRLTVL.

The chain uses TRBV15 and TRBJ2-1; the D gene is possibly TRBD2 (6 bases). This CDR3 is 13 amino acids long. Trimming took 0 bases from V and 13 from J, leaving 13 bases between them. From germline, CDR1 is LNHNV and CDR2 YYDKDF (reference sequence). CDR3 DNA sequence: TGTGCCACCAGCAGAGATACTAGCCTAAAACAGTTCTTC. Translated: CATSRDTSLKQFF.

This rearrangement joins TRBV20-1 to TRBJ2-2; D is ambiguous. The CDR3 totals 15 residues. Per the germline V gene, CDR1 is DFQATT and CDR2 is SNEGSKA (reference sequence). Trimming pared 3 bases from V and 2 bases from J, leaving 13 bases between. CDR3: CSASTGNRNTGELFF. CDR3 bases: TGCAGTGCTAGTACCGGAAATCGTAACACCGGGGAGCTGTTTTTT.

This clonotype appeared a few times. The CDR3, as DNA: TGCAGTGCTAGAGATTGGAATGAGCAGTTCTTC. Protein sequence: CSARDWNEQFF. The V call is TRBV20-1, the J call TRBJ2-1, with D unresolved. Trimming removed 0 bases from V and 7 bases from J, with 4 bases in between. The germline V gene encodes CDR1 DFQATT and CDR2 SNEGSKA (reference sequence). CDR3 size: 11 residues.

This chain uses TRBV4-1 with TRBJ1-3; a weak D match, TRBD1 (5 bases). The CDR3 consists of 15 residues. Germline V CDR1 and CDR2: MGHRA, YSYEKL. Between the trimmed V and J ends, which lost 6 bases and 0 bases, there was a span of 12 bases. The CDR3 sequence is CASSRQSSSGNTIYF. CDR3 DNA: TGCGCCAGCAGTCGACAGAGTAGCTCTGGAAACACCATATATTTT.

V is TRBV20-1 and J is TRBJ2-3; TRBD1 might be the D (6 bases). This CDR3 spans 18 amino acids. V was shortened by 2 bases and J by 1 base, with 22 bases between the two germline ends. Germline CDR1 reads DFQATT; CDR2 reads SNEGSKA (reference sequence). In DNA form, the CDR3 reads TGCAGTGCTAGATTAAGGGGGAAGGGACCATCTCGCACAGATACGCAGTATTTT. Residues: CSARLRGKGPSRTDTQYF.

This chain connects TRBV10-1 to TRBJ2-3; D not resolved. The CDR3 spans 16 residues. Germline V CDR1 and CDR2: WNHNN, SYGVQD (reference sequence). The V and J ends lost 0 bases and 0 bases respectively, with 10 bases between them. The CDR3 coding sequence is TGCGCCAGCAGTGAGTCGATCCTGGGCAGCACAGATACGCAGTATTTT. It is translated as CASSESILGSTDTQYF.

The chain joins TRBV10-3 to TRBJ2-3; perhaps TRBD1 as D (7 bases). Deletions cut 0 bases from V and 5 bases from J, with 15 bases between. CDR1 is ENHRY and CDR2 is SYGVKD in the germline V gene. This CDR3 has 16 residues. CDR3 sequence: CAISESRDRRQDTQYF. CDR3 nucleotide sequence: TGTGCCATCAGTGAGTCGCGGGACAGACGACAAGATACGCAGTATTTT.

The chain uses TRBV20-1 and TRBJ2-1; 7 bases are a match to TRBD2. V trimming: 1 base; J trimming: 6 bases; junction bases outside the gene matches: 0. Per germline, CDR1 DFQATT and CDR2 SNEGSKA (reference sequence). The CDR3 is 12 residues long. This CDR3 reads CSARGGGNEQFF. The CDR3, as DNA: TGCAGTGCTAGAGGGGGGGGCAATGAGCAGTTCTTC.

V usage is TRBV5-1 and J usage is TRBJ2-2; TRBD2 matches 8 bases. V gave up 1 base and J gave up 4 bases; unmatched junction bases: 12. Germline values: CDR1 SGHRS, CDR2 YFSETQ. CDR3 length: 18 residues. The CDR3 region is CASSLLPVSGSSTGELFF. The CDR3 DNA is TGCGCCAGCAGCTTGCTCCCTGTAAGCGGGAGCTCCACCGGGGAGCTGTTTTTT.

This clonotype was counted a few times. The V call is TRBV3-1, the J call TRBJ1-6, with unresolved D. Germline V CDR1 and CDR2: LGHDT, YNNKEL (reference sequence). V was clipped by 0 bases and J by 7 bases, with 7 bases between them. CDR3 size: 14 residues. The CDR3: CASSQEIPNSPLHF. The CDR3 DNA follows: TGTGCCAGCAGCCAAGAAATCCCCAATTCACCCCTCCACTTT.

This chain joins TRBV18 and TRBJ2-2; TRBD1 agrees at 7 bases. The CDR3 loop spans 15 amino acids. Trimming took 3 bases from V and 4 from J; bases not matched to a gene: 5. Germline assignment: CDR1 KGHSH and CDR2 LQKENI. CDR3 coding DNA: TGTGCCAGCTCACCCGACAGGGTCCCCACCGGGGAGCTGTTTTTT. It is translated as CASSPDRVPTGELFF.

This sequence joins TRBV15 and TRBJ1-4; D call uncertain. Germline V gene lookup returns CDR1 LNHNV and CDR2 YYDKDF (reference sequence). The ends were cut back, 0 bases at V and 5 bases at J, with 4 bases in the middle. CDR3 length: 13 amino acids. CDR3 DNA sequence: TGTGCCACCAGCAGAGAGAAGAATGAAAAACTGTTTTTT. Translating it yields CATSREKNEKLFF.

The chain combines TRBV12-3 or TRBV12-4 with TRBJ2-7; perhaps TRBD1 as D (5 bases). The CDR3 is 17 amino acids. Deletions cut 3 bases from V and 4 bases from J, with 22 bases between. This CDR3 is CASSFPLPSQGVYEQYV. CDR3 nucleotide sequence: TGTGCCAGCAGTTTTCCCCTGCCGTCCCAAGGGGTTTACGAGCAGTACGTC.

The rearrangement uses TRBV7-3 and TRBJ1-1; a possible D gene is TRBD1 (5 bases). Germline CDR1 SGHTA, CDR2 FQGTGA. Trimming stripped 4 bases from V and 10 bases from J, with 16 bases between. The CDR3 has 13 amino acids. Written as DNA, the CDR3 is TGTGCCAGCAGCTCCGACTATGGTGGGGCAGCTTTCTTT. It specifies CASSSDYGGAAFF.

This clonotype was found many times. The CDR3 region is CASSKAREANTGELFF. The DNA for the CDR3 is TGTGCCAGCAGTAAGGCCAGGGAGGCGAACACCGGGGAGCTGTTTTTT. J is TRBJ2-2 and V is TRBV12-3 or TRBV12-4; D is perhaps TRBD2 (6 bases). V was trimmed by 5 bases and J by 0 bases, leaving 13 bases between them. The CDR3 length is 16 residues.

The chain links TRBV15 to TRBJ2-1; D not resolved. V shed 0 bases and J shed 5 bases, with 11 bases lying between them. Germline V gene lookup returns CDR1 LNHNV and CDR2 YYDKDF (reference sequence). This CDR3 is built from 15 residues. The chain's CDR3 is CATSRDRHFNNEQFF. The CDR3 DNA reads as TGTGCCACCAGCAGAGATAGGCACTTCAACAATGAGCAGTTCTTC.

J is TRBJ1-5 and V is TRBV12-3 or TRBV12-4, with a weak D call TRBD1 (5 bases). The CDR3 covers 12 residues. Trimming removed 6 bases at V and 6 bases at J, with 9 bases between. The CDR3 DNA reads TGTGCCAGCAGCGGGACGAGTCAGCCCCAGCATTTT. Encoded protein: CASSGTSQPQHF.

This clonotype was counted only a few times. V and J are TRBV12-3 or TRBV12-4 and TRBJ2-3; TRBD1 matches at 9 bases. CDR3 length: 15 residues. The V segment lost 5 bases and the J segment 4 bases; nucleotides outside the gene matches: 7. CDR3: CASSEQGARSDTQYF. CDR3 nucleotide sequence: TGTGCCAGCAGTGAACAGGGGGCGCGCTCAGATACGCAGTATTTT.

This clonotype has a count of ten or more. V is TRBV7-6 and J is TRBJ1-4, with D perhaps TRBD1 (6 bases). CDR3 length: 15 residues. Germline assignment: CDR1 SGHVS and CDR2 FNYEAQ. Trimming stripped 5 bases from V and 8 bases from J, with 18 bases between. The CDR3: CASSQGGGLGEKLFF. CDR3 nucleotides: TGTGCCAGCAGCCAAGGGGGGGGGCTAGGCGAAAAACTGTTTTTT.

The table lists this clonotype with a few counts. The chain carries TRBV5-1 and TRBJ2-1; TRBD2 matches 9 bases. After removal of 2 bases from V and 8 bases from J, the junction contained 8 bases not matched to a gene. Germline V gene lookup returns CDR1 SGHRS and CDR2 YFSETQ. This CDR3 has 15 amino acids. In nucleotides, the CDR3 is TGCGCCAGCAGCTTCGCATTAGCGGGAGAGGATGAGCAGTTCTTC. Translating it yields CASSFALAGEDEQFF.

The V and J genes are TRBV5-1 and TRBJ1-2; no clear D gene. V gave up 0 bases and J gave up 5 bases, with 14 bases separating them. CDR1 is SGHRS, CDR2 YFSETQ, per germline. The CDR3 is 15 amino acids. The CDR3 region is CASSLAEGSSYGYTF. DNA of the CDR3: TGCGCCAGCAGCTTGGCGGAGGGTAGTTCTTATGGCTACACCTTC.

This clonotype appeared a single time. J is TRBJ1-1 and V is TRBV18; TRBD1 matches 9 bases. Per the germline V gene, CDR1 is KGHSH and CDR2 is LQKENI. Trimming cost V 2 bases and J 1 base; bases outside gene matches: 5. The length of the CDR3 is 16 residues. The CDR3 protein is CASSPRTGATNTEAFF. The DNA for the CDR3 is TGTGCCAGCTCACCAAGGACAGGGGCCACGAACACTGAAGCTTTCTTT. Looking up the rest from reference TRBV18 and TRBJ1-1 gives the full variable domain: NAGVMQNPRHLVRRRGQEARLRCSPMKGHSHVYWYRQLPEEGLKFMVYLQKENIIDESGMPKERFSAEFPKEGPSILRIQQVVRGDSAAYFCASSPRTGATNTEAFFGQGTRLTVV.

A few counts support this clonotype. The rearrangement links TRBV7-3 to TRBJ2-3; 9 nucleotides line up with TRBD2. Trimming took 4 bases from V and 2 from J; bases not matched to a gene: 4. In germline, CDR1 is SGHTA, CDR2 FQGTGA. The CDR3 runs 15 residues. CDR3 region: CASSSRGGATDTQYF. Here the CDR3 DNA reads TGTGCCAGCAGCTCGCGGGGGGGCGCCACAGATACGCAGTATTTT.